These 8 T cell receptor beta chains were sequenced from one sample in a study of CXCR3-negative and CXCR3-positive naive CD8 T cells. The antigens these receptors bind are not known. Findings and limits, study-wide: A higher hydrophobicity marked the TRB CDR3s of CXCR3-positive naive cells versus CXCR3-negative naive cells.

Libraries of TRB cDNA were made by 5' RACE and carried UMIs. TCRdb re-called the 5' RACE reads and catalogs CDR3 proteins one per entry, DNA excluded. The sample data list approximately 88,000 distinct CDR3 sequences. The specimen was naive CXCR3+ CD8+ T cells from blood. Subset denoted: CD45RO-CCR7+CD27+CD95- naive CD8+ T cells expressing CXCR3 (TNR3+). Receptors were obtained from a human donor in good health. Some clones in this sample may be carry-over from other donors' samples.

The gene calls are TRBV28 and TRBJ2-5; TCRdb lists TRBD1, though no DNA is available to test this call. The CDR3 runs to 15 residues. Germline V gene lookup returns CDR1 MDHEN and CDR2 SYDVKM. CDR3 sequence reads: CATLERGSKQETQYF.

The chain is built from TRBV6-1 and TRBJ2-5; TCRdb's D gene call, TRBD2, goes unchecked for lack of DNA. The CDR3 is made up of 19 amino acids. The germline V gene encodes CDR1 MNHNS and CDR2 SASEGT. The CDR3 sequence: CASSEISLAGGRPQETQYF.

The chain combines TRBV7-9 with TRBJ2-1. Germline CDR1 and CDR2: SEHNR and FQNEAQ (reference sequence). This CDR3 is 16 amino acids long. CDR3 residues: CASSLLGESSYNEQFF.

The CDR3 spells CASSLVLGPYEQYF. The chain combines TRBV27 with TRBJ2-7. From germline, CDR1 is MNHEY and CDR2 SMNVEV (reference sequence). The CDR3 is 14 residues long.

The chain joins TRBV5-6 to TRBJ2-7. The CDR3 has 14 residues. Germline V CDR1 and CDR2: SGHDT, YYEEEE. This CDR3 reads CASSFGRSSYEQYF.

CDR3 loop: CASSYGQGQYF. This rearrangement joins TRBV28 to TRBJ2-3; with no DNA, the TCRdb D assignment of TRBD1 cannot be verified. CDR1 MDHEN and CDR2 SYDVKM come from the germline V gene. This CDR3 spans 11 amino acids.

This rearrangement joins TRBV7-6 to TRBJ2-2. The CDR3 consists of 16 residues. Germline CDR1 reads SGHVS; CDR2 reads FNYEAQ. The CDR3: CASSRLGLGNTGELFF.

The V call is TRBV24-1, the J call TRBJ2-7; TCRdb's D call of TRBD1 is untestable without DNA. The V gene's germline CDR1 is KGHDR and CDR2 SFDVKD. This CDR3 contains 15 residues. CDR3 sequence reads: CATSDPGQGIYEQYF.